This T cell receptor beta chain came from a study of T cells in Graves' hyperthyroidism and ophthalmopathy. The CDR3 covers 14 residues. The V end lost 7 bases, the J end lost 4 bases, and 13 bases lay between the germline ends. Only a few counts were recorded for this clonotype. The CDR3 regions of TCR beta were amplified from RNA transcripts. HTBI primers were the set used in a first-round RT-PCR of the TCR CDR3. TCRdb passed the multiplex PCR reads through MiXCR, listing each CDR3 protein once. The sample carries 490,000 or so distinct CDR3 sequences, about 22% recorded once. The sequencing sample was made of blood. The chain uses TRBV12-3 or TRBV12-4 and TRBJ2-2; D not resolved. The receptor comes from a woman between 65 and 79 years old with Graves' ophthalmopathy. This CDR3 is CASMGNWGTGELFF. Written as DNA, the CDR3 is TGTGCCAGCATGGGGAACTGGGGCACCGGGGAGCTGTTTTTT.